The 23 T cell receptor beta chains below were found in one sample sequenced in a study of T-cell reconstitution after alpha-beta-depleted transplantation in children. Library preparation (for TCRbeta) was performed with unique molecular identifiers. TCRdb re-analysed the PCR reads in MiXCR, keeping a single row per CDR3 protein. The sample yields roughly 570,000 distinct CDR3 sequences, about a quarter seen once. Source: PBMCs, taken before TCRalphabeta/CD19-depleted stem cell transplant. Source of these receptors: a boy in the first two years of life with Wiskott-Aldrich syndrome, due to receive a stem cell transplant.

This chain links TRBV11-2 with TRBJ2-2; TRBD2 matches 12 bases. Germline V lookup: CDR1 SGHAT, CDR2 FQNNGV. The CDR3 is made up of 18 amino acids. V dropped 5 bases and J dropped 5; count of bases not matched to a gene: 12. The CDR3 DNA is TGTGCCAGCAGCGCCGGACCGACTAGCGGGGGACCGACCGGGGAGCTGTTTTTT. Its protein product is CASSAGPTSGGPTGELFF.

There are a few counts of this clonotype. The chain combines TRBV5-1 with TRBJ2-3, with a possible D match to TRBD2 (6 bases). Trimming left V 3 bases short and J 5 bases short, with 10 bases between. Germline V gene data show CDR1 as SGHRS and CDR2 as YFSETQ. The CDR3 is 13 residues long. CDR3 DNA sequence: TGCGCCAGCAGCTCCTTAGCGGAAGATACGCAGTATTTT. This gives the protein CASSSLAEDTQYF.

This clonotype has a handful of counts. The genes are TRBV5-1 and TRBJ2-1; 7 nucleotides line up with TRBD2. The CDR3 consists of 12 residues. Germline V gene data show CDR1 as SGHRS and CDR2 as YFSETQ. V shed 4 bases and J 13 bases; nucleotides not matched to a gene: 8. CDR3 protein: CASSVTSEFQFF. Written as DNA, the CDR3 is TGCGCCAGCAGCGTAACTAGCGAGTTCCAGTTCTTC. Supplemented by reference TRBV5-1 and TRBJ2-1, the full variable domain reads KAGVTQTPRYLIKTRGQQVTLSCSPISGHRSVSWYQQTPGQGLQFLFEYFSETQRNKGNFPGRFSGRQFSNSRSEMNVSTLELGDSALYLCASSVTSEFQFFGPGTRLTVL.

This clonotype came up a few times. The chain combines TRBV12-3 or TRBV12-4 with TRBJ2-1; 7 positions agree with TRBD2. The CDR3 extends over 11 amino acids. After removal of 4 bases from V and 12 bases from J, the junction contained 3 bases not matched to a gene. The CDR3 sequence: CASSSQRGQFF. The CDR3 bases are TGTGCCAGCAGTTCTCAGCGGGGGCAGTTCTTC.

The gene calls are TRBV7-3 and TRBJ2-2, with 7 positions matching TRBD1. The V gene's germline CDR1 is SGHTA and CDR2 FQGTGA. CDR3 size: 16 residues. V was pared by 5 bases and J by 4 bases, with 10 bases of the junction left unmatched. CDR3 in amino acids: CASSTKTGLATGELFF. The CDR3 DNA follows: TGTGCCAGCAGCACAAAGACAGGGCTGGCCACCGGGGAGCTGTTTTTT.

The J gene is TRBJ2-1, the V gene TRBV7-8; 9 nucleotides line up with TRBD2. Unmatched junction bases numbered 9, after V lost 1 base and J lost 5 bases. Germline values: CDR1 SGHVS, CDR2 FQNEAQ. This CDR3 comprises 17 residues. The CDR3 sequence is CASSLVLSGSMDNEQFF. The CDR3 nucleotides are TGTGCCAGCAGCTTAGTGCTTAGCGGGAGTATGGACAATGAGCAGTTCTTC.

This chain links TRBV5-1 with TRBJ2-7; 10 bases match TRBD2. This CDR3 is 16 amino acids long. The V segment lost 2 bases and the J segment 0 bases; nucleotides outside the gene matches: 5. Germline lookup yields CDR1 SGHRS and CDR2 YFSETQ. The CDR3 DNA follows: TGCGCCAGCAGCTTCGCACTAGCGGGGTACTCCTACGAGCAGTACTTC. It translates to CASSFALAGYSYEQYF.

J is TRBJ1-4 and V is TRBV18; perhaps TRBD1 as D (5 bases). Germline CDR1 KGHSH, CDR2 LQKENI. The CDR3 contains 15 residues. With 5 bases removed from V and 5 bases from J, the gap between germline ends came to 15 bases. The chain's CDR3 is CASSYPGLRNEKLFF. CDR3 bases: TGTGCCAGCTCATATCCGGGACTGAGAAATGAAAAACTGTTTTTT.

This chain links TRBV11-2 with TRBJ2-3; TRBD2 matches at 11 bases. The CDR3 contains 17 residues. Trimming at V came to 2 bases and at J to 4 bases, leaving 8 bases not matched to a gene. Germline V gene data show CDR1 as SGHAT and CDR2 as FQNNGV. CDR3 sequence: CASSLSIAGGPSDTQYF. The CDR3 DNA reads TGTGCCAGCAGCTTATCAATAGCGGGAGGGCCTTCAGATACGCAGTATTTT.

The V call is TRBV18, the J call TRBJ2-3; 9 bases map to TRBD2. CDR1 is KGHSH and CDR2 is LQKENI in the germline V gene. Trimming cost V 2 bases and J 2 bases; bases outside gene matches: 2. The CDR3 covers 15 residues. The CDR3 region is CASSPSSGTTDTQYF. In DNA, the CDR3 is TGTGCCAGCTCACCATCTAGCGGGACCACAGATACGCAGTATTTT.

Only a few counts were recorded for this clonotype. This sequence joins TRBV6-1 and TRBJ2-1; D is perhaps TRBD1 or TRBD2 (5 bases each). Germline CDR1 MNHNS, CDR2 SASEGT. The germline V and J ends were trimmed by 4 bases and 1 base, with 14 bases remaining between them. The CDR3 runs to 16 residues. In DNA form, the CDR3 reads TGTGCCAGCAGTGCCGGGACCGGGACGTCCTACAATGAGCAGTTCTTC. Amino acids: CASSAGTGTSYNEQFF.

V usage is TRBV5-1 and J usage is TRBJ2-1; D assignment may be TRBD1 or TRBD2 (5 bases each). Per germline, CDR1 SGHRS and CDR2 YFSETQ. The CDR3 has 17 amino acids. V was shortened by 0 bases and J by 0 bases, with 13 bases between the two germline ends. CDR3 bases: TGCGCCAGCAGCTTGGCGGGGCCCTATAGCTCCTACAATGAGCAGTTCTTC. Its translation: CASSLAGPYSSYNEQFF.

This clonotype was picked up a small number of times. The chain recombines TRBV4-1 with TRBJ2-1; D may match TRBD1 or TRBD2 (5 bases each). Germline CDR1 reads MGHRA; CDR2 reads YSYEKL. There are 15 residues in the CDR3. The V end lost 7 bases, the J end lost 3 bases, and 16 bases lay between the germline ends. For the CDR3, the DNA is TGCGCCAGCATGCCCCCCGGTGGGGGCTACAATGAGCAGTTCTTC. This encodes CASMPPGGGYNEQFF.

The table lists this clonotype with a few counts. The V call is TRBV18, the J call TRBJ2-2, with D perhaps matching TRBD1 (5 bases). V was trimmed by 0 bases and J by 1 base, leaving 9 bases between them. This CDR3 comprises 16 residues. CDR1 is KGHSH, CDR2 LQKENI, per germline. CDR3 nucleotides: TGTGCCAGCTCACCACCCGGCAGGGTGAACACCGGGGAGCTGTTTTTT. This sequence encodes CASSPPGRVNTGELFF.

This clonotype occurred a few times. The genes are TRBV7-8 and TRBJ2-7; the match to TRBD2 covers 8 bases. This CDR3 contains 15 residues. V lost 5 bases to trimming and J lost 0 bases; unmatched junction nucleotides: 6. Germline CDR1 reads SGHVS; CDR2 reads FQNEAQ. CDR3 in DNA: TGTGCCAGCAGCCGACTAGCGATGAGCTCCTACGAGCAGTACTTC. This translates into CASSRLAMSSYEQYF.

The rearrangement uses TRBV20-1 and TRBJ2-5; no reliable D call. Per germline, CDR1 DFQATT and CDR2 SNEGSKA (reference sequence). The V and J ends lost 2 bases and 3 bases respectively, with 7 bases between them. CDR3 size: 12 residues. As DNA, the CDR3 is TGCAGTGCTAGATTGGGGAAAGAGACCCAGTACTTC. Translation gives CSARLGKETQYF.

This clonotype has only a few counts. The rearrangement uses TRBV24-1 and TRBJ1-5; the D gene is possibly TRBD1 (6 bases). The CDR3 is 17 amino acids. V dropped 4 bases and J dropped 0 bases, with 15 bases sitting between them. Germline values: CDR1 KGHDR, CDR2 SFDVKD. CDR3 bases: TGTGCCACCAGTGAGGCGGGGACATCCCTTAGCAATCAGCCCCAGCATTTT. This codes for CATSEAGTSLSNQPQHF.

V gene TRBV5-4 combines with J gene TRBJ1-1; D possibly corresponds to TRBD1 (6 bases). The CDR3 contains 14 residues. V lost 0 bases and J lost 5, with 11 bases in between. Germline-derived CDR1 and CDR2 are SGHNT and YYREEE (reference sequence). The CDR3 nucleotides read TGTGCCAGCAGCTTGGGACAGGTTCAGACTGAAGCTTTCTTT. Its translation is CASSLGQVQTEAFF.

The chain employs TRBV5-1 and TRBJ2-7; TRBD1 aligns across 10 bases. This CDR3 comprises 14 residues. The germline gives CDR1 SGHRS, CDR2 YFSETQ. With V trimmed by 1 base and J by 5 bases, 3 bases remained unmatched. This CDR3 reads CASSLKTGGNEQYF. The DNA of the CDR3 is TGCGCCAGCAGCTTGAAGACAGGGGGCAACGAGCAGTACTTC. The full variable domain, completed using reference TRBV5-1 and TRBJ2-7, is KAGVTQTPRYLIKTRGQQVTLSCSPISGHRSVSWYQQTPGQGLQFLFEYFSETQRNKGNFPGRFSGRQFSNSRSEMNVSTLELGDSALYLCASSLKTGGNEQYFGPGTRLTVT.

The rearrangement joins TRBV5-1 to TRBJ2-7; 11 bases align to TRBD2. The trim removed 1 base at V and 2 bases at J, leaving 5 bases unmatched. Germline V gene sequence: CDR1 SGHRS, CDR2 YFSETQ. The CDR3 sequence is 16 residues long. CDR3 nucleotides: TGCGCCAGCAGCTTGAGAACTAGCGGGAGTGCCTACGAGCAGTACTTC. Residues: CASSLRTSGSAYEQYF.

Only a few counts were recorded for this clonotype. This chain connects TRBV12-3 or TRBV12-4 to TRBJ2-1, with D uncertain. V lost 7 bases to trimming and J lost 0 bases, with 13 bases between them. CDR3 size: 15 residues. CDR3 coding DNA: TGTGCCAGCACCCCGTTCAGGAGCTCCTACAATGAGCAGTTCTTC. This sequence encodes CASTPFRSSYNEQFF.

This chain connects TRBV20-1 to TRBJ2-1, with D perhaps assigned TRBD1 or TRBD2 (5 bases each). This CDR3 region has 15 residues. V lost 0 bases, J lost 7 bases, and 16 bases lay in between. Germline V lookup: CDR1 DFQATT, CDR2 SNEGSKA (reference sequence). CDR3: CSARDLRGRDNEQFF. In DNA, the CDR3 is TGCAGTGCTAGAGATCTCCGGGGACGAGATAATGAGCAGTTCTTC.

This clonotype was seen more than once but under ten times. The chain employs TRBV20-1 and TRBJ1-1, with D perhaps matching TRBD1 (5 bases). The CDR3 runs to 16 residues. Germline assignment: CDR1 DFQATT and CDR2 SNEGSKA (reference sequence). Deletions cut 4 bases from V and 1 base from J, with 19 bases between. CDR3 sequence (DNA): TGCAGTGCTATTCCACAGGCTACCCGCGCGAACACTGAAGCTTTCTTT. It translates to CSAIPQATRANTEAFF.